This TCR beta chain appears in the sequencing data of a study of a mutant IDH1 vaccine in newly diagnosed glioma (dated by TCRdb to the early 2020s). With regard to the full study: Of the roughly 30 treated patients, approximately 60% were male and approximately 38% were female, and the mean age was around 40 years. Prior to enrollment, standard therapy consisting of radiotherapy alone, temozolomide alone, or radiochemotherapy with temozolomide had been administered to patients, with the combination being received by most patients. Peripheral blood was drawn at six visits: V03 (baseline), V05, V07, V10, V12 and V13. For exploratory analyses, under 30 treated patients had longitudinal TCRB deep sequencing done wherever samples were available.

What this sample's time point label stands for: baseline, week 1 (first vaccination visit). Per the publication, the treatment or condition label means: pre-vaccination baseline after standard-of-care therapy. All donors had newly diagnosed IDH1-mutant astrocytomas of WHO grade 3 or 4 that showed loss of nuclear ATRX. The samples were drawn from NOA16, a multicentre, single-arm, open-label phase I trial in Germany that tested a mutant IDH1 peptide vaccine in humans for the first time. Blood drawn at visit V03 was used as the baseline sample for immunogenicity testing. Genomic DNA for TCRB sequencing was extracted from EDTA blood using the DNeasy Blood and Tissue Kit. What the research found in general, with its limitations: The authors noted that analyses of patient blood samples could not be reproduced because of sample limitations. Vaccine-induced immune responses across multiple MHC alleles were detected in 85% to 95% of patients. Availability determined which PBMC samples were chosen for TCRB deep sequencing. Changes in the top peripheral T cell clonotypes picked up by TCRB sequencing did not appear to be linked to pseudoprogression.

Taken from the germline V gene, the CDR1 and CDR2 loops are SGHTA and FQGNSA. From cysteine to phenylalanine, the CDR3 is 14 amino acids long. Only CDR3 DNA is held: 42 bases, read in frame from base 1. The germline ends are 14 bases apart after V is trimmed by 4 bases and J by 5 bases. The library came from the immunoSEQ multiplex PCR assay. Following the manufacturer's protocol, the hsTCRB Kit was used to amplify rearranged TCR beta chain sequences. An Illumina MiSeq was used to sequence the TCRB libraries. In the source study's methods: Demultiplexing, trimming and gene mapping were performed with the kit vendor's proprietary platform. Here the immuneACCESS table is served through TCRdb, limited to in-frame sequences with V and J called. Missing clones are a known gap in these copies; in checked studies unresolved V genes cover under half, and the rest lacks a known reason. V and J calls and clone size are those listed in that table; D and trimming were worked out from the DNA. For this sample there are just under 95,000 clones; roughly 78% appear just once. The top ten clonotypes cover 7.5% of the sample.

This clone occurred many times. The specificity of this receptor is unknown. No base-level quality is on record; no much larger clone is a single base apart. The input for sequencing was PBMCs, taken from a glioma patient treated with radiotherapy, temozolomide or both. This chain joins TRBV7-2 to TRBJ2-5; tentative D gene TRBD1, with 5 bases matching. This sequence was found in a man aged 40-49 years with glioma. In nucleotides, the sequence is TGTGCCAGCAGCTGGGGCTCCCTGATGGAGACCCAGTACTTC. This codes for CASSWGSLMETQYF.